These 21 T cell receptor beta chains came from one sample sequenced in a study of blood T cell repertoires in COVID-19 (TCRdb year 2020). Libraries were made using the immunoSEQ multiplex PCR assay. TCRdb's version of the immuneACCESS table is confined to in-frame rearrangements and falls short of the full clone set. An unresolved V gene accounts for under half of the shortfall where checked; the remainder is of unknown origin. The sample contains about 180,000 clones, approximately 83% of them found a single time. The ten most abundant clones make up roughly 3% of the sample. The sample consisted of peripheral blood. These receptors were taken from a man between 60 and 75 years old with acute or convalescent COVID-19.

This chain connects TRBV5-1 to TRBJ2-2, with TRBD2 identical over 9 bases. Germline V gives CDR1 SGHRS, CDR2 YFSETQ. This CDR3 contains 16 residues. After removal of 5 bases from V and 0 bases from J, the junction contained 5 bases not matched to a gene. DNA of the CDR3: TGCGCCAGCAGTTTCACTAGCGGGCCGAACACCGGGGAGCTGTTTTTT. Protein product: CASSFTSGPNTGELFF.

A single count supports this clone. The chain couples TRBV11-2 to TRBJ2-5, with 7 bases aligning to TRBD2. From germline, CDR1 is SGHAT and CDR2 FQNNGV. The length of the CDR3 is 15 residues. J gave up 6 bases and V 3 bases, and 10 bases lay outside the gene matches. The CDR3 DNA reads TGTGCCAGCAGCTTCGGTAGCGGGTTGAGAAAGACCCAGTACTTC. Translated, it gives CASSFGSGLRKTQYF. Filled out from reference TRBV11-2 and TRBJ2-5, the complete variable domain reads EAGVAQSPRYKIIEKRQSVAFWCNPISGHATLYWYQQILGQGPKLLIQFQNNGVVDDSQLPKDRFSAERLKGVDSTLKIQPAKLEDSAVYLCASSFGSGLRKTQYFGPGTRLLVL.

This chain uses TRBV6-5 with TRBJ2-4; D remains ambiguous. The V end was cut by 6 bases, the J end by 3 bases, with 12 bases between. From germline, CDR1 is MNHEY and CDR2 SVGAGI. The CDR3 covers 14 residues. CDR3 sequence reads: CASSGGGSKNIQYF. DNA of the CDR3: TGTGCCAGCAGCGGCGGCGGTAGCAAAAACATTCAGTACTTC.

The rearrangement links TRBV27 to TRBJ1-5, with 10 positions matching TRBD1. CDR3 length: 14 residues. V gave up 6 bases and J gave up 6 bases; unmatched junction bases: 5. Germline V gene lookup returns CDR1 MNHEY and CDR2 SMNVEV (reference sequence). CDR3 sequence (DNA): TGTGCCAGCAGAGGGACAGGGGATAGTCAGCCCCAGCATTTT. The encoded protein is CASRGTGDSQPQHF.

V gene TRBV3-1 (or the pseudogene TRBV3-2) combines with J gene TRBJ2-2; possible D gene TRBD2, 6 bases. CDR3 size: 15 residues. V lost 4 bases, J lost 0 bases, and 9 bases lay in between. Germline lookup yields CDR1 LGHDT and CDR2 YNNKEL (reference sequence). The CDR3 DNA follows: TGTGCCAGCAGCCGTAGCGGAACGAACACCGGGGAGCTGTTTTTT. It yields the protein CASSRSGTNTGELFF.

V usage is TRBV5-1 and J usage is TRBJ2-3; possible D gene TRBD2, 6 bases. Trimming pared 0 bases from V and 4 bases from J, leaving 12 bases between. The CDR3 length is 15 residues. CDR1 is SGHRS, CDR2 YFSETQ, per germline. CDR3 residues: CASSLVVGSADTQYF. CDR3 nucleotides: TGCGCCAGCAGCTTGGTGGTCGGGAGTGCAGATACGCAGTATTTT.

The gene calls are TRBV2 and TRBJ2-1; 7 nucleotides match TRBD2. CDR1 and CDR2 (germline): SNHLY, FYNNEI. J gave up 6 bases and V 5 bases, and 16 bases lay outside the gene matches. The CDR3 extends over 17 amino acids. CDR3 in amino acids: CASSPGIAMSGGNEQFF. Written as DNA, the CDR3 is TGTGCCAGCAGTCCCGGGATTGCTATGTCGGGAGGCAATGAGCAGTTCTTC.

This chain joins TRBV2 and TRBJ1-6, with 7 bases identical to TRBD1. Germline V CDR1 and CDR2: SNHLY, FYNNEI. This CDR3 has 15 residues. Trimming cost V 9 bases and J 7 bases; bases outside gene matches: 12. CDR3 residues: CASIYIRGPNSPLHF. CDR3 coding DNA: TGTGCCAGTATCTACATAAGGGGGCCCAATTCACCCCTCCACTTT.

The chain links TRBV9 to TRBJ2-1; tentatively, D is TRBD2 (5 bases). This CDR3 spans 16 amino acids. With 0 bases removed from V and 9 bases from J, the gap between germline ends came to 19 bases. Germline V gene lookup returns CDR1 SGDLS and CDR2 YYNGEE. CDR3 in amino acids: CASSVVGSANLGEQFF. For the CDR3, the DNA is TGTGCCAGCAGCGTAGTTGGTAGCGCCAACCTGGGTGAGCAGTTCTTC.

The V call is TRBV2, the J call TRBJ2-3; possible D gene TRBD2, 7 bases. Trimming removed 4 bases from V and 3 bases from J, with 11 bases in between. Germline V gene data show CDR1 as SNHLY and CDR2 as FYNNEI. This CDR3 contains 14 residues. The CDR3 loop reads CASSVGGATDTQYF. CDR3 coding DNA: TGTGCCAGCAGTGTAGGGGGGGCAACAGATACGCAGTATTTT.

The CDR3 is CASSRASGMSGANVLTF. The DNA for the CDR3 is TGTGCCAGTAGTCGAGCTAGCGGGATGTCTGGGGCCAACGTCCTGACTTTC. The chain recombines TRBV19 with TRBJ2-6; 9 nucleotides agree with TRBD2. J gave up 1 base and V 5 bases, and 6 bases lay outside the gene matches. The CDR3 has 17 amino acids. Germline V CDR1 and CDR2: LNHDA, SQIVND (reference sequence). The full variable domain, its missing parts supplied by reference TRBV19 and TRBJ2-6, is DGGITQSPKYLFRKEGQNVTLSCEQNLNHDAMYWYRQDPGQGLRLIYYSQIVNDFQKGDIAEGYSVSREKKESFPLTVTSAQKNPTAFYLCASSRASGMSGANVLTFGAGSRLTVL.

This chain connects TRBV29-1 to TRBJ1-1; D remains unclear. The V end was cut by 7 bases, the J end by 2 bases, with 14 bases between. The germline CDR1 and CDR2 sequences are SQVTM and ANQGSEA. The CDR3 is made up of 13 amino acids. CDR3 nucleotide sequence: TGCAGCGCTTTGAGGTGGGTAAACACTGAAGCTTTCTTT. This translates into CSALRWVNTEAFF.

The chain is built from TRBV4-1 and TRBJ2-2; D remains ambiguous. With 8 bases removed from V and 3 bases from J, the gap between germline ends came to 13 bases. Germline V lookup: CDR1 MGHRA, CDR2 YSYEKL. The length of the CDR3 is 14 residues. CDR3: CASGPTTYTGELFF. CDR3 coding DNA: TGCGCCAGCGGGCCTACAACTTACACCGGGGAGCTGTTTTTT.

The chain carries TRBV7-2 and TRBJ2-7, with D perhaps TRBD1 (5 bases). Trimming removed 5 bases from V and 0 bases from J, with 17 bases in between. The CDR3 is 16 residues long. Germline CDR1 SGHTA, CDR2 FQGNSA. The CDR3 spells CASSVRSGQGSYEQYF. The DNA of the CDR3 is TGTGCCAGCAGCGTCAGGAGTGGGCAGGGCTCCTACGAGCAGTACTTC.

In DNA, the CDR3 is TGTGCCAGCAGCCGAACAGTCAATGAGCAGTTCTTC. Residues: CASSRTVNEQFF. This rearrangement joins TRBV11-2 to TRBJ2-1; D not resolved. V dropped 5 bases and J dropped 6 bases, with 8 bases sitting between them. In germline, CDR1 is SGHAT, CDR2 FQNNGV. The CDR3 sequence is 12 residues long.

The chain links TRBV28 to TRBJ1-2, with D hard to call. Germline loops: CDR1 MDHEN, CDR2 SYDVKM. The V gene lost 5 bases and the J gene lost 2 bases, with 9 bases spanning the gap. The CDR3 is 13 amino acids. For the CDR3, the DNA is TGTGCCAGCAGTCGCCCCCAGAACTATGGCTACACCTTC. This translates into CASSRPQNYGYTF.

The V and J genes are TRBV4-2 and TRBJ1-4, with TRBD1 matching over 11 bases. The trim removed 0 bases at V and 13 bases at J, leaving 10 bases unmatched. Germline CDR1 LGHNA, CDR2 YNFKEQ. The CDR3 loop spans 16 amino acids. The CDR3 spells CASSQDPGQGVGGLFF. As DNA, the CDR3 is TGTGCCAGCAGCCAAGATCCGGGACAGGGGGTGGGAGGACTGTTTTTT.

V is TRBV28 and J is TRBJ2-1; D perhaps matches TRBD2 (6 bases). Germline CDR1 and CDR2: MDHEN and SYDVKM. V dropped 4 bases and J dropped 7 bases, with 11 bases sitting between them. The CDR3 has 13 residues. The chain's CDR3 is CASSSGGRNEQFF. For the CDR3, the DNA is TGTGCCAGCAGTTCCGGGGGTCGGAATGAGCAGTTCTTC.

The chain employs TRBV5-5 and TRBJ1-2; TRBD1 matches at 8 bases. The germline gives CDR1 SGHKS, CDR2 YYEKEE (reference sequence). V lost 2 bases to trimming and J lost 3 bases; unmatched junction nucleotides: 9. The CDR3 has 16 amino acids. CDR3 sequence: CASSLNQGAVDYGYTF. DNA for the CDR3: TGTGCCAGCAGCTTAAATCAGGGGGCTGTCGACTATGGCTACACCTTC.

This chain uses TRBV7-2 with TRBJ2-2; TRBD1 matches at 9 bases. Germline CDR1 SGHTA, CDR2 FQGNSA. V dropped 6 bases and J dropped 2; count of bases not matched to a gene: 7. The CDR3 is 16 amino acids. The CDR3 protein is CASSRNRGRNTGELFF. As DNA, the CDR3 is TGTGCCAGCAGTCGGAACAGGGGGCGTAACACCGGGGAGCTGTTTTTT. Full variable domain (outside the CDR3, taken from reference TRBV7-2 and TRBJ2-2): GAGVSQSPSNKVTEKGKDVELRCDPISGHTALYWYRQSLGQGLEFLIYFQGNSAPDKSGLPSDRFSAERTGGSVSTLTIQRTQQEDSAVYLCASSRNRGRNTGELFFGEGSRLTVL.

V is TRBV7-2 and J is TRBJ2-2; tentatively, D is TRBD2 (5 bases). CDR1 and CDR2 (germline): SGHTA, FQGNSA. There are 15 residues in the CDR3. The V end lost 5 bases, the J end lost 5 bases, and 15 bases lay between the germline ends. This CDR3 is CASSVYSAKTGELFF. The CDR3 DNA sequence: TGTGCCAGCAGCGTCTATAGCGCTAAGACCGGGGAGCTGTTTTTT. The full variable domain, completed using reference TRBV7-2 and TRBJ2-2, is GAGVSQSPSNKVTEKGKDVELRCDPISGHTALYWYRQSLGQGLEFLIYFQGNSAPDKSGLPSDRFSAERTGGSVSTLTIQRTQQEDSAVYLCASSVYSAKTGELFFGEGSRLTVL.